Each of the 18 T cell receptor beta chains below was sequenced from the same sample in a study of T cells in Graves' hyperthyroidism and ophthalmopathy. It was RNA transcripts that yielded the amplified TCR beta CDR3 regions. The TCR CDR3 was amplified in a first-round RT-PCR using the HTBI primer set. TCRdb re-analysed the multiplex PCR reads in MiXCR, keeping a single row per CDR3 protein. Among about 290,000 distinct CDR3 sequences listed, roughly 15% were seen once. Sequencing was performed on blood. The receptors shown here come from a man younger than 45 with Graves' hyperthyroidism.

This clonotype appeared many times. The chain carries TRBV18 and TRBJ2-3, with 9 bases fitting TRBD2. CDR1 and CDR2 from the germline V gene are KGHSH and LQKENI. V lost 3 bases and J lost 6; bases outside the gene matches: 7. The CDR3 consists of 15 residues. In DNA, the CDR3 is TGTGCCAGCTCACCTGCCTCCAGCGGGAGGGATACGCAGTATTTT. Translation gives CASSPASSGRDTQYF.

Turning to this clonotype: This may stem from a read error, because a much larger clone lies one nucleotide away. The chain recombines TRBV24-1 with TRBJ1-4; unclear D gene. CDR1 KGHDR and CDR2 SFDVKD come from the germline V gene. The CDR3 runs to 13 residues. Trimming shortened V by 5 bases and J by 10 bases, and 13 bases separated the two germline ends. The CDR3 sequence: CATSGDALGKLFF. The DNA of the CDR3 is TGTGCCACCAGTGGTGACGCCCTGGGAAAACTGTTTTTT.

This clonotype was counted many times. The chain couples TRBV20-1 to TRBJ2-1; 10 bases align to TRBD1. CDR1 is DFQATT and CDR2 is SNEGSKA in the germline V gene (reference sequence). The CDR3 contains 11 residues. V trimming: 5 bases; J trimming: 13 bases; junction bases outside the gene matches: 5. The CDR3 protein is CSASDRGAQFF. In DNA, the CDR3 is TGCAGTGCTTCGGACAGGGGGGCACAGTTCTTC.

This clonotype was counted ten times or more. The rearrangement joins TRBV18 to TRBJ1-2; D possibly corresponds to TRBD1 (5 bases). CDR3 length equals 15 residues. V was trimmed by 1 base and J by 4 bases, leaving 13 bases between them. Germline assignment: CDR1 KGHSH and CDR2 LQKENI. The CDR3 here is CASSPRRTSPYGYTF. The CDR3 region has the DNA TGTGCCAGCTCACCACGGAGGACATCGCCCTATGGCTACACCTTC.

Many counts were recorded for this clonotype. This chain joins TRBV12-3 or TRBV12-4 and TRBJ2-2; D unresolved. V dropped 4 bases and J dropped 10 bases, with 7 bases sitting between them. The CDR3 totals 11 residues. The CDR3 is CASSYSKELFF. CDR3 sequence (DNA): TGTGCCAGCAGTTATTCAAAGGAGCTGTTTTTT.

The gene calls are TRBV29-1 and TRBJ1-2, with 11 bases matching TRBD1. The J segment lost 4 bases and the V segment lost 7 bases, leaving 14 bases of the junction unmatched. This CDR3 is built from 16 residues. CDR1 SQVTM and CDR2 ANQGSEA come from the germline V gene. CDR3 DNA sequence: TGCAGCGCCCGCGAATCGACCGGGACAGGGGGCTATGGCTACACCTTC. It encodes CSARESTGTGGYGYTF.

This clonotype was observed at least ten times. The gene calls are TRBV6-1 and TRBJ2-1, with D perhaps assigned TRBD1 or TRBD2 (5 bases each). CDR1 is MNHNS, CDR2 SASEGT, per germline. Trimming pared 7 bases from V and 8 bases from J, leaving 21 bases between. The CDR3 runs to 15 residues. Here the CDR3 reads CASKAVSVGVDEQFF. CDR3 nucleotides: TGTGCCAGCAAGGCAGTAAGTGTGGGGGTCGATGAGCAGTTCTTC.

The chain couples TRBV19 to TRBJ2-1, with D perhaps matching TRBD2 (6 bases). Germline lookup yields CDR1 LNHDA and CDR2 SQIVND (reference sequence). The CDR3 sequence is 15 residues long. Deletions cut 5 bases from V and 8 bases from J, with 19 bases between. The CDR3 loop is CASSPLSGAHDEQFF. The CDR3 DNA is TGTGCCAGTAGTCCCCTTTCGGGAGCGCACGATGAGCAGTTCTTC.

The chain employs TRBV14 and TRBJ2-7, with TRBD1 matching 8 bases. V shed 4 bases and J 9 bases; nucleotides not matched to a gene: 8. Per the germline V gene, CDR1 is SGHDN and CDR2 is FVKESK. This CDR3 is 13 amino acids long. In DNA, the CDR3 is TGTGCCAGCAGCCTCGACAGGGGATCGACGCAGTACTTC. Translated: CASSLDRGSTQYF.

With respect to this clonotype: Mismatch with germline at one junction end may stem from a read error. This chain joins TRBV7-3 and TRBJ2-1; perhaps TRBD2 as D (5 bases). This CDR3 has 15 amino acids. Germline CDR1 and CDR2: SGHTA and FQGTGA. The CDR3 here is CAGSLYLAAQNEQFF. The CDR3 bases are TGTGCCGGCAGCTTATACCTAGCTGCTCAAAATGAGCAGTTCTTC.

This clonotype was detected a few times. V gene TRBV10-3 combines with J gene TRBJ1-2, with a possible D match to TRBD1 (5 bases). The V and J ends lost 7 bases and 3 bases respectively, with 9 bases between them. There are 12 residues in the CDR3. Germline CDR1 reads ENHRY; CDR2 reads SYGVKD. The CDR3 region is CAITRGDYGYTF. The CDR3 DNA reads TGTGCCATCACGAGGGGTGACTATGGCTACACCTTC.

This clonotype was found many times. This chain uses TRBV18 with TRBJ1-5; no clear D gene. This CDR3 comprises 16 residues. Germline V lookup: CDR1 KGHSH, CDR2 LQKENI. With 4 bases removed from V and 6 bases from J, the gap between germline ends came to 19 bases. CDR3 nucleotide sequence: TGTGCCAGCTCACGGCGCGAGTACAAAGGTGGTCAGCCCCAGCATTTT. Its translation: CASSRREYKGGQPQHF.

This clonotype was counted many times. The chain combines TRBV12-3 or TRBV12-4 with TRBJ2-5; TRBD2 is a possible D gene (5 bases). V lost 3 bases, J lost 4 bases, and 15 bases lay in between. This CDR3 is 15 amino acids long. The CDR3 sequence is CASSLYTGKGETQYF. For the CDR3, the DNA is TGTGCCAGCAGTTTGTATACGGGGAAGGGAGAGACCCAGTACTTC.

This clonotype was counted many times. The V and J genes are TRBV2 and TRBJ2-5, with D perhaps matching TRBD2 (6 bases). CDR3 length: 14 residues. The germline V gene encodes CDR1 SNHLY and CDR2 FYNNEI. Trimming removed 2 bases from V and 5 bases from J, with 12 bases in between. DNA for the CDR3: TGTGCCAGCAGTGAAAGTGGGAGCGGGGAGACCCAGTACTTC. Translated: CASSESGSGETQYF.

This clonotype was recorded once. Just one base apart from a much larger clone, this may be a read error. This chain joins TRBV5-1 and TRBJ2-7; D gene ambiguous. Germline V gene sequence: CDR1 SGHRS, CDR2 YFSETQ. The CDR3 consists of 14 residues. V lost 2 bases to trimming and J lost 2 bases, with 11 bases between them. CDR3: CASSFGGSPYEQYF. The CDR3 nucleotides are TGCGCCAGCAGCTTCGGTGGTTCACCCTACGAGCAGTACTTC.

The V gene is TRBV12-3 or TRBV12-4, the J gene TRBJ1-4; D gene unclear. Trimming pared 5 bases from V and 5 bases from J, leaving 24 bases between. The CDR3 covers 18 residues. In DNA, the CDR3 is TGTGCCAGCAGTCCTAGAGGTATTGCAGGTGACGGCAATGAAAAACTGTTTTTT. This translates into CASSPRGIAGDGNEKLFF.

The sample holds a few counts of this clonotype. This chain uses TRBV11-2 with TRBJ1-1; the match to TRBD1 covers 8 bases. V dropped 4 bases and J dropped 1; count of bases not matched to a gene: 14. The germline gives CDR1 SGHAT, CDR2 FQNNGV. The CDR3 is 18 residues long. The CDR3 reads CASSSIFGQGGGNTEAFF. The CDR3 DNA follows: TGTGCCAGCAGCTCGATATTTGGACAGGGCGGCGGGAACACTGAAGCTTTCTTT.

About this clonotype itself: A read error is possible here, since a much larger clone lies one base away. The J gene is TRBJ1-1, the V gene TRBV30; weak D call: TRBD1 (5 bases). The CDR3 spans 13 residues. Germline CDR1 is GTSNPN and CDR2 is SVGIG (reference sequence). CDR3 protein: CAWSGTLNTEACF. CDR3 DNA: TGTGCCTGGAGTGGGACACTGAACACTGAAGCTTGCTTT.